This T cell receptor beta chain originates from a study of T-cell reconstitution after alpha-beta-depleted transplantation in children (TCRdb year 2016). The study in broad terms: Using TCR repertoire profiling, the study followed T-cell immune reconstitution in a quantitative way in children after TCRalphabeta/CD19-depleted allogeneic hematopoietic cell transplantation.

There are many counts of this clonotype. The antigen it binds to is not known. Base qualities are missing; no much larger clone stands one base away. There are 16 amino acids in the CDR3, from cysteine to phenylalanine inclusive. Solely the CDR3 DNA is kept, with 48 bases framed from the first base. CDR1 and CDR2 were assigned from the germline V gene as SGHTA and FQGNSA. V loses 5 bases, J loses 0 bases, and the germline ends lie 15 bases apart. The method was PCR. Sequencing instrument: Illumina HiSeq 2500. TCR libraries were prepared with molecular barcoding, using unique molecular identifiers to normalize TCRbeta repertoire quantification. TCRdb reran the public reads through fastp at Q25 and MiXCR, keeping productive beta chains. Each CDR3 protein appears once, grouped with its most common genes and DNA. Counted in this sample were 200,000 to 250,000 distinct CDR3 sequences; 9.5% to 15% of them appeared once. Of the sample, around 2.8% is held by the ten largest clones.

This material consisted of PBMCs from the stem cell graft donor, taken from the stem cell graft. The chain is encoded by TRBV7-2 joined to TRBJ2-3; the D element could tentatively be TRBD1 or TRBD2, as 5 bases agree for each. This sequence originates from a human donor who donated a stem cell graft to a child with acute lymphoblastic leukemia. The base sequence is TGTGCCAGCAGCCCCGTCGGGGCCACTAGCACAGATACGCAGTATTTT. It translates as CASSPVGATSTDTQYF.